A selection of T cell receptor beta chains follows, all from one sample in a study of radiotherapy plus CTLA-4 blockade in lung cancer. The assay was immunoSEQ multiplex PCR, and TCRdb's table has in-frame clones only and misses some. This sample has under 90,000 clones, with roughly 70% found just once. This sample comprised peripheral blood, obtained from a patient treated with radiotherapy plus ipilimumab. The receptors here all came from a human donor with non-small cell lung cancer that progressed on radiotherapy plus ipilimumab. The conserved cysteine and the conserved F or W are not part of the CDR3 here. The order of the fields is V gene, J gene, clone size, CDR3 protein. Only some rows state a clone size, as once, few, many or a class for expanded clones.

V: TRBV4-2
J: TRBJ2-1
size: once
CDR3: ASSQDGVAGENEQF

V: TRBV30
J: TRBJ1-5
size: NA
CDR3: AWSEGPQPQH

V: TRBV4-3
J: TRBJ2-7
size: NA
CDR3: ASSQAPGRLRDEQY

V: TRBV2
J: TRBJ2-5
size: NA
CDR3: ASRGLAEETQY

V: TRBV6-5
J: TRBJ2-3
size: NA
CDR3: ASRRTSGRADTQY

V: TRBV4-1
J: TRBJ2-2
size: once
CDR3: ASSQERAYTGELF

V: TRBV2
J: TRBJ2-3
size: NA
CDR3: ASSAGLAGVKYTDTQY

V: TRBV9
J: TRBJ2-7
size: many
CDR3: ASSVDGGVSGYEQY

V: TRBV5-1
J: TRBJ2-3
size: NA
CDR3: ASSIGQGTDTQY

V: TRBV28
J: TRBJ2-1
size: few
CDR3: ASSSLQGTNEQF

V: TRBV5-6
J: TRBJ1-2
size: NA
CDR3: ASSWRDRNYGYT

V: TRBV6-5
J: TRBJ2-1
size: NA
CDR3: ASSPREDEQF